Each of the 31 T cell receptor beta chains below was sequenced from the same sample in a study of T cell responses to AZD1222 COVID-19 vaccine. Assay: immunoSEQ multiplex PCR; the TCRdb copy retains only in-frame clones and omits some. This table has 60,000 to 75,000 clones, 80% to 90% appearing once. Sequences were derived from peripheral blood, sampled 28 days after the second AZD1222 dose. The receptor set was obtained from an adult who received the AZD1222 COVID-19 vaccine.

Only one count was recorded for this clone. The chain is built from TRBV12-3 or TRBV12-4 and TRBJ2-5; D not certain. CDR3 size: 12 residues. V shed 6 bases and J shed 4 bases, with 9 bases lying between them. This CDR3 reads CASSPFGETQYF. The CDR3 DNA reads as TGTGCCAGCAGCCCCTTTGGAGAGACCCAGTACTTC.

This clone was seen just once. V and J are TRBV13 and TRBJ2-1; tentatively, D is TRBD1 (6 bases). CDR1 is PRHDT and CDR2 is FYEKMQ in the germline V gene (reference sequence). The CDR3 is made up of 16 amino acids. With 0 bases removed from V and 3 bases from J, the gap between germline ends came to 12 bases. The CDR3 region is CASSLGRGGGYNEQFF. The CDR3 DNA is TGTGCCAGCAGCTTAGGCAGAGGGGGTGGCTACAATGAGCAGTTCTTC.

V is TRBV7-3 and J is TRBJ2-1, with 13 bases that match TRBD2. Germline V lookup: CDR1 SGHTA, CDR2 FQGTGA. Trimming cost V 6 bases and J 8 bases; bases outside gene matches: 4. The CDR3 consists of 14 residues. This CDR3 is CASRRTSGSHEQFF. The CDR3 DNA sequence: TGTGCCAGCAGGCGGACTAGCGGGAGCCATGAGCAGTTCTTC.

The chain has TRBV18 and TRBJ1-1, with D unclear. CDR3 length: 13 residues. Between the trimmed V and J ends, which lost 2 bases and 0 bases, there was a span of 4 bases. Germline-derived CDR1 and CDR2 are KGHSH and LQKENI. The CDR3 bases are TGTGCCAGCTCACCAGGGTTGAACACTGAAGCTTTCTTT. Residues: CASSPGLNTEAFF.

The chain is built from TRBV7-9 and TRBJ2-3; D remains unclear. The CDR3 runs 15 residues. V lost 5 bases and J 2 bases, leaving 14 bases between the germline ends. Per germline, CDR1 SEHNR and CDR2 FQNEAQ (reference sequence). The DNA for the CDR3 is TGTGCCAGCAGCGGACCATATGGTACCACAGATACGCAGTATTTT. This translates into CASSGPYGTTDTQYF.

The rearrangement links TRBV7-9 to TRBJ1-2, with 9 positions matching TRBD1. The germline V gene encodes CDR1 SEHNR and CDR2 FQNEAQ (reference sequence). With V trimmed by 5 bases and J by 1 base, 5 bases remained unmatched. This CDR3 region has 15 residues. The chain's CDR3 is CASSPTGGDNYGYTF. The DNA for the CDR3 is TGTGCCAGCAGCCCGACAGGGGGAGATAACTATGGCTACACCTTC. The full variable domain, its missing parts supplied by reference TRBV7-9 and TRBJ1-2, is DTGVSQNPRHKITKRGQNVTFRCDPISEHNRLYWYRQTLGQGPEFLTYFQNEAQLEKSRLLSDRFSAERPKGSFSTLEIQRTEQGDSAMYLCASSPTGGDNYGYTFGSGTRLTVV.

The chain has TRBV19 and TRBJ1-4; 9 bases are a match to TRBD1. V gave up 5 bases and J gave up 4 bases; unmatched junction bases: 8. CDR1 and CDR2 (germline): LNHDA, SQIVND (reference sequence). The length of the CDR3 is 16 residues. CDR3 sequence (DNA): TGTGCCAGTAGTGCTGGGACAGGGCCGATTAATGAAAAACTGTTTTTT. This translates into CASSAGTGPINEKLFF. Full variable domain (outside the CDR3, taken from reference TRBV19 and TRBJ1-4): DGGITQSPKYLFRKEGQNVTLSCEQNLNHDAMYWYRQDPGQGLRLIYYSQIVNDFQKGDIAEGYSVSREKKESFPLTVTSAQKNPTAFYLCASSAGTGPINEKLFFGSGTQLSVL.

In its sample, this clone was seen a few times. The chain is built from TRBV29-1 and TRBJ2-7, with TRBD2 identical over 7 bases. V shed 6 bases, J shed 4 bases, and the junction held 9 bases outside the gene matches. CDR1 and CDR2 from the germline V gene are SQVTM and ANQGSEA. This CDR3 has 13 residues. The CDR3 sequence is CSVGGREQYEQYF. As DNA, the CDR3 is TGCAGCGTCGGGGGGAGGGAGCAATACGAGCAGTACTTC.

This clone was counted a single time. V is TRBV6-5 and J is TRBJ2-3, with D possibly being TRBD1 (6 bases). The CDR3 runs to 14 residues. The germline V gene has CDR1 MNHEY and CDR2 SVGAGI. V dropped 4 bases and J dropped 5 bases, with 13 bases sitting between them. The CDR3 loop reads CASSSPQGKDTQYF. CDR3 nucleotides: TGTGCCAGCAGTTCCCCGCAGGGGAAAGATACGCAGTATTTT.

The rearrangement joins TRBV5-6 to TRBJ2-7; 8 bases fit TRBD1. The CDR3 runs 14 residues. Trimming cost V 5 bases and J 1 base; bases outside gene matches: 5. The germline gives CDR1 SGHDT, CDR2 YYEEEE. This CDR3 is CASRPGQVSYEQYF. CDR3 bases: TGTGCCAGCAGGCCGGGACAGGTGTCCTACGAGCAGTACTTC.

Only one count was recorded for this clone. The sample holds other DNA sequences that translate to the same CDR3. The V and J genes are TRBV12-3 or TRBV12-4 and TRBJ1-1; D unclear. V was cut by 1 base and J by 1 base, with 4 bases left in between. The CDR3 spans 13 residues. The CDR3 spells CASSLGQNTEAFF. CDR3 DNA sequence: TGTGCCAGCAGTTTAGGGCAGAACACTGAAGCTTTCTTT.

The CDR3 region has the DNA TGTGCCAGCGCGCCCCCGGGAGGTATCACAGATACGCAGTATTTT. Translated: CASAPPGGITDTQYF. The chain couples TRBV5-6 to TRBJ2-3, with 7 bases aligning to TRBD2. Germline V gene data show CDR1 as SGHDT and CDR2 as YYEEEE. The V segment lost 7 bases and the J segment 2 bases; nucleotides outside the gene matches: 10. This CDR3 comprises 15 residues. Full variable domain (remainder filled in from reference TRBV5-6 and TRBJ2-3): DAGVTQSPTHLIKTRGQQVTLRCSPKSGHDTVSWYQQALGQGPQFIFQYYEEEERQRGNFPDRFSGHQFPNYSSELNVNALLLGDSALYLCASAPPGGITDTQYFGPGTRLTVL.

The J gene is TRBJ1-3, the V gene TRBV10-2; D is unclear. The CDR3 contains 12 residues. Trimming pared 2 bases from V and 2 bases from J, leaving 1 base between. Germline CDR1 and CDR2: WSHSY and SAAADI. CDR3 nucleotides: TGCGCCAGCAGTGAGACTGGAAACACCATATATTTT. Amino acid sequence: CASSETGNTIYF.

V usage is TRBV30 and J usage is TRBJ2-1; tentatively, D is TRBD1 or TRBD2 (5 bases each). Trimming removed 5 bases from V and 7 bases from J, with 21 bases in between. CDR1 is GTSNPN and CDR2 is SVGIG in the germline V gene (reference sequence). CDR3 length: 15 amino acids. The CDR3 is CAWGPGVVGGNEQFF. The CDR3 bases are TGTGCCTGGGGCCCCGGGGTAGTTGGGGGTAATGAGCAGTTCTTC.

This sequence joins TRBV18 and TRBJ2-7; 8 nucleotides agree with TRBD2. This CDR3 comprises 13 residues. J lost 5 bases, V lost 6 bases, and 6 bases had no gene match. Germline CDR1 reads KGHSH; CDR2 reads LQKENI. The chain's CDR3 is CASSPREGHEQYF. The CDR3 bases are TGTGCCAGCTCGCCCCGGGAGGGCCACGAGCAGTACTTC.

The genes are TRBV6-5 and TRBJ1-1; D is ambiguous. The ends were cut back, 3 bases at V and 5 bases at J, with 13 bases in the middle. The CDR3 consists of 14 residues. Germline loops: CDR1 MNHEY, CDR2 SVGAGI. The CDR3 loop reads CASSYFGISTEAFF. The CDR3 coding sequence is TGTGCCAGCAGTTATTTCGGGATATCTACTGAAGCTTTCTTT.

The chain employs TRBV3-1 (or the pseudogene TRBV3-2) and TRBJ2-7; D not certain. Trimming pared 1 base from V and 3 bases from J, leaving 7 bases between. The V gene's germline CDR1 is LGHDT and CDR2 YNNKEL (reference sequence). CDR3 size: 13 residues. The CDR3 coding sequence is TGTGCCAGCAGCCAAGGCCCATACTACGAGCAGTACTTC. Residues: CASSQGPYYEQYF.

CDR3 coding DNA: TGTGCCTGGAGGGGCGACAGCTCGACCTATGGCTACACCTTC. Encoded protein: CAWRGDSSTYGYTF. The chain carries TRBV30 and TRBJ1-2; possibly TRBD1 for D (5 bases). Germline V gene sequence: CDR1 GTSNPN, CDR2 SVGIG (reference sequence). CDR3 length: 14 residues. V lost 3 bases and J 4 bases, leaving 15 bases between the germline ends.

This rearrangement joins TRBV9 to TRBJ1-3; TRBD1 is a possible D gene (5 bases). The V end was cut by 4 bases, the J end by 0 bases, with 23 bases between. The CDR3 covers 19 residues. CDR1 and CDR2 (germline): SGDLS, YYNGEE. The CDR3 here is CASSSEELAQGSSGNTIYF. Written as DNA, the CDR3 is TGTGCCAGCAGCTCAGAGGAGTTGGCTCAGGGTAGCTCTGGAAACACCATATATTTT.

CDR3 coding DNA: TGTGCCAGTAGTATTTGGCTCGGAGAGACCCAGTACTTC. Its protein is CASSIWLGETQYF. The chain uses TRBV19 and TRBJ2-5; D call uncertain. The germline gives CDR1 LNHDA, CDR2 SQIVND (reference sequence). V was clipped by 3 bases and J by 4 bases, with 9 bases between them. This CDR3 region has 13 residues.

V usage is TRBV19 and J usage is TRBJ2-5, with a possible D match to TRBD2 (5 bases). The CDR3 covers 14 residues. The V end lost 6 bases, the J end lost 5 bases, and 16 bases lay between the germline ends. CDR1 and CDR2 from the germline V gene are LNHDA and SQIVND (reference sequence). The CDR3 here is CASSSGTPGETQYF. The CDR3, as DNA: TGTGCCAGTAGCTCCGGAACCCCGGGGGAGACCCAGTACTTC.

V usage is TRBV11-2 and J usage is TRBJ2-2; D gene unclear. CDR3 length equals 15 residues. The germline gives CDR1 SGHAT, CDR2 FQNNGV. The V and J ends lost 2 bases and 4 bases respectively, with 11 bases between them. In nucleotides, the CDR3 is TGTGCCAGCAGCTTACGACCCGACGCCACCGGGGAGCTGTTTTTT. Its protein product is CASSLRPDATGELFF.

This clone was seen once. The V gene is TRBV5-1, the J gene TRBJ1-5; weak D call: TRBD1 (5 bases). CDR1 is SGHRS, CDR2 YFSETQ, per germline. This CDR3 has 14 amino acids. V was cut by 4 bases and J by 5 bases, with 13 bases left in between. The CDR3 sequence: CASSPAGPHQPQHF. The CDR3 region has the DNA TGCGCCAGCAGCCCCGCGGGGCCCCATCAGCCCCAGCATTTT.

V gene TRBV19 combines with J gene TRBJ2-7, with D hard to call. Germline CDR1 reads LNHDA; CDR2 reads SQIVND (reference sequence). This CDR3 contains 14 residues. The V and J ends lost 5 bases and 0 bases respectively, with 11 bases between them. The DNA for the CDR3 is TGTGCCAGTAGTGGAATGACGGCCTCCTACGAGCAGTACTTC. Amino acid sequence: CASSGMTASYEQYF.

The V and J genes are TRBV5-6 and TRBJ1-5; D is ambiguous. Trimming pared 2 bases from V and 3 bases from J, leaving 12 bases between. Looked up from germline, CDR1 is SGHDT and CDR2 is YYEEEE. The CDR3 has 15 residues. The CDR3 DNA reads as TGTGCCAGCAGCTTTGGGCCCGGGTACAATCAGCCCCAGCATTTT. This encodes CASSFGPGYNQPQHF.

The chain couples TRBV18 to TRBJ1-2; TRBD1 matches 12 bases. The V gene end was trimmed by 3 bases and the J gene end by 7 bases; junction bases not matched to a gene: 15. The germline gives CDR1 KGHSH, CDR2 LQKENI. CDR3 size: 18 residues. The CDR3 nucleotides are TGTGCCAGCTCACCTAGAACCCCGGCGGGACAGGGGGCTGTTGGCTACACCTTC. This translates into CASSPRTPAGQGAVGYTF. The full variable domain, in which reference TRBV18 and TRBJ1-2 provide the parts outside the CDR3, is NAGVMQNPRHLVRRRGQEARLRCSPMKGHSHVYWYRQLPEEGLKFMVYLQKENIIDESGMPKERFSAEFPKEGPSILRIQQVVRGDSAAYFCASSPRTPAGQGAVGYTFGSGTRLTVV.

This chain links TRBV18 with TRBJ1-4; no clear D. CDR1 KGHSH and CDR2 LQKENI come from the germline V gene. This CDR3 has 17 amino acids. The V end lost 2 bases, the J end lost 0 bases, and 13 bases lay between the germline ends. Written as DNA, the CDR3 is TGTGCCAGCTCACCAAATCGGAGGCTGCCAACTAATGAAAAACTGTTTTTT. This sequence encodes CASSPNRRLPTNEKLFF.

The rearrangement joins TRBV14 to TRBJ1-1, with D possibly matching TRBD1 (5 bases). From germline, CDR1 is SGHDN and CDR2 FVKESK. V was pared by 0 bases and J by 0 bases, with 17 bases between. The CDR3 spans 18 residues. The CDR3 here is CASSQDPQHLGVNTEAFF. The CDR3 region has the DNA TGTGCCAGCAGCCAAGATCCTCAACACTTGGGGGTGAACACTGAAGCTTTCTTT.

The chain employs TRBV15 and TRBJ1-5; TRBD1 agrees at 8 bases. The CDR3 is 14 amino acids. Trimming at V came to 5 bases and at J to 0 bases, leaving 0 bases not matched to a gene. CDR1 LNHNV and CDR2 YYDKDF come from the germline V gene (reference sequence). Here the CDR3 reads CATSGTGSNQPQHF. CDR3 coding DNA: TGTGCCACCAGCGGGACAGGTAGCAATCAGCCCCAGCATTTT.

The V gene is TRBV5-1, the J gene TRBJ1-3; no reliable D call. Germline V CDR1 and CDR2: SGHRS, YFSETQ. V was cut by 2 bases and J by 0 bases, with 6 bases left in between. CDR3 size: 14 residues. CDR3 loop: CASSFDISGNTIYF. CDR3 nucleotide sequence: TGCGCCAGCAGCTTTGATATCTCTGGAAACACCATATATTTT.

This clone was found once. The chain joins TRBV7-2 to TRBJ1-1; no clear D gene. CDR1 and CDR2 (germline): SGHTA, FQGNSA. V lost 4 bases, J lost 1 base, and 13 bases lay in between. The CDR3 covers 15 residues. For the CDR3, the DNA is TGTGCCAGCAGCTCTTACTATCATGGGAACACTGAAGCTTTCTTT. Its translation is CASSSYYHGNTEAFF.